This T cell receptor (beta chain) was observed in a study of CXCR3-negative and CXCR3-positive naive CD8 T cells. General study points: Most assays used freshly isolated PBMCs, as cryopreservation partially reduced CXCR3. Comparably high diversity was seen in both naive subsets, and much lower diversity in memory CD8+ cells. A higher hydrophobicity marked the TRB CDR3s of CXCR3-positive naive cells versus CXCR3-negative naive cells.

Naive cells were sorted as CD45RO-, CCR7+, CD27+ and CD95-. CDR1 and CDR2 from the germline V gene are SQVTM and ANQGSEA. The CDR3 runs to 12 residues. The authors made the TRB cDNA libraries by 5' RACE using UMI labels. For each CDR3 protein, TCRdb gives one entry from its re-call of the 5' RACE reads, without DNA. The sample shows about 130,000 distinct CDR3 sequences, and roughly 0.6% sits with its ten largest clones. As to this clonotype: Its antigen is still unknown.

Sample: naive CXCR3+ CD8+ T cells from blood. As to subset: CD45RO-CCR7+CD27+CD95- naive CD8+ T cells expressing CXCR3 (TNR3+). This TCR came from a human donor in good health. Some clones in this sample may be carry-over from other donors' samples. The chain combines TRBV29-1 with TRBJ1-1; there is no DNA to check the TCRdb D call of TRBD1. The CDR3: CSVEQGSTEAFF.